This TCR beta chain was identified during a study of T cell responses to AZD1222 COVID-19 vaccine. Study-level background: Pooled in the analysis were second doses at about 4 or about 12 weeks.

Clones were read by immunoSEQ multiplex PCR, and TCRdb kept only the in-frame ones, dropping some. The table shows 77,000 or so clones, with 88% occurring only once. The CDR3 spans 14 residues. V lost 0 bases and J 1 base, leaving 8 bases between the germline ends. Germline V gene sequence: CDR1 SGDLS, CDR2 YYNGEE. The input for sequencing was peripheral blood, taken on day 0 of AZD1222 vaccination. The sequence came from an adult in good health. V is TRBV9 and J is TRBJ2-7; D possibly corresponds to TRBD1 (6 bases). CDR3: CASSVGTASYEQYF. As DNA, the CDR3 is TGTGCCAGCAGCGTAGGGACAGCTTCCTACGAGCAGTACTTC.